This TCR beta chain was retrieved from a study of T cell repertoires in cytomegalovirus infection. Turning to the study itself: It can be stated that public TCR beta signatures indicated CMV infection as well as a matching HLA type.

TCRdb fed the reads into MiXCR, producing one record per CDR3 protein. Here the sample spans some 180,000 distinct CDR3 sequences, nearly 9.5% being singletons. Trimming removed 3 bases from V and 5 bases from J; junction bases left unmatched: 7. The CDR3 spans 15 residues. Germline V CDR1 and CDR2: SQVTM, ANQGSEA. The specimen was PBMCs. The chain links TRBV29-1 to TRBJ2-1, with 10 bases that match TRBD2. The sequence was collected from a human donor in good health (CMV status not recorded). Some clones in this sample may be carry-over from other donors' samples. Here the CDR3 reads CSVDEGLAVNNEQFF. In DNA, the CDR3 is TGCAGCGTTGACGAAGGACTAGCGGTTAACAATGAGCAGTTCTTC.